The clone carrying this T cell receptor (beta chain) was picked up many times. What it binds is unknown. The data belong to a study of early T cells in non-severe SARS-CoV-2 infection. Overall study: Chains from this unsorted whole-blood bulk RNA could not be paired. Points from the study as a whole: Matching against VDJdb likely underestimated virus-specific expansions, favoring anti-spike CD8.

V was clipped by 1 base and J by 0 bases, with 10 bases between them. Germline values: CDR1 LGHNA, CDR2 YSLEER. The CDR3 consists of 15 residues. Separate cDNA molecules each had unique molecular identifiers attached to them. Using its own MiXCR run on the 5' RACE reads, TCRdb lists one record per CDR3 protein. The sample carries tens of thousands of distinct CDR3 sequences, over 10% recorded once. The sequence was collected from an adult who was a healthcare worker with PCR-confirmed SARS-CoV-2 infection or an uninfected control (not recorded which). The chain combines TRBV4-3 with TRBJ2-7; D uncertain. Sequencing was carried out using whole blood. The CDR3 region has the DNA TGCGCCAGCAGCCAAGCTGCGGTTAGCTCCTACGAGCAGTACTTC. Its translation: CASSQAAVSSYEQYF.